The text below deals with one T cell receptor beta chain. This clone occurred a few times. Its antigen is currently not known. Base qualities are missing; no much larger clone stands one base away. The time point label here, explained by the study, means: less than 30 months on ibrutinib. For TCR beta library preparation, 2 to 2.5 micrograms of genomic DNA were isolated from cryopreserved PBMCs. Longitudinal blood samples from CLL patients on ibrutinib monotherapy were analyzed using high-throughput TCR beta sequencing. Patients were enrolled in a phase 2 open-label single-center ibrutinib monotherapy trial. The record originates from a study of cytotoxic CD8 clonotypes in ibrutinib-treated CLL (dated by TCRdb to the early 2020s). Background on the whole study: The cohort was composed of under 12 relapsed/refractory and around 15 treatment-naive patients; IGHV unmutated status was identified in 17 patients. Patients were still on ibrutinib when every remission and progressive disease sample was collected. An average of around 250,000 productive templates and tens of thousands of productive rearrangements was obtained per sample. Response samples were taken after a median of approximately 13 months on treatment, ranging from about 6 to 36 months. Cryopreserved peripheral blood mononuclear cells were collected at three points: before therapy, at response, and at either sustained remission or disease progression. Of the approximately 87 participants in the trial, 25 to 30 had longitudinal samples available. Partial responses were observed in approximately 24 patients and complete responses in 2; after a median follow-up of roughly 72 months, remission was maintained in roughly 14 patients and progression was observed in some twelve. Beyond this particular receptor, the publication reports: Public clonotypes were rare and either contracted or stayed stable during treatment, and the rise in clonality at ibrutinib response reflected the expansion of private clonotypes. At ibrutinib response clonality went up, during sustained remission it held steady, and at progression it dropped back toward baseline. At baseline, clonality was higher than in age-matched healthy donors and showed a strong correlation with circulating CD8+ T-cell counts. Sustained-remission and progressing patients did not have matched sampling times, and lymph node repertoires were not examined.

On a MiSeq, deep resolution sequencing aimed for a depth between 1 in 1 million and 1 in 200,000 T cells, with each clonotype covered approximately 10x on average. The immunoSEQ hsTCRB Kit was used to generate the TCR beta libraries. The authors' pipeline ran thus. The data were analyzed with ImmunoSEQ Analyzer and ImmunoSEQ Data Assistant, and V, D and J gene assignments followed IMGT definitions. Clonality was computed as one minus normalized Shannon entropy of productive rearrangement frequencies, ranging from 0 to 1. Public clonotype analysis was restricted to overrepresented clonotypes comprising at least 0.05% of each patient's repertoire. About a dozen repertoires from age-matched healthy donors, obtained from immuneACCESS, served as clonality controls. The source is immuneACCESS, and TCRdb retained only in-frame sequences with V and J called. Part of the clones is not carried over; for the studies checked, unresolved V genes explain less than half of this, and the remainder is unexplained. V and J calls and clone size are as listed in that table; D and trimming were resolved from the DNA. This sample has some 120,000 clones in its table, and 55% to 75% of those were observed once. The top ten constitute 30% to 45% of the sample.

Trimming at the junction amounts to 3 bases on V and 7 bases on J, and the germline ends lie 15 bases apart. CDR1 and CDR2 are drawn from the germline V gene: MGHRA, YSYEKL. From cysteine to phenylalanine, the CDR3 is 15 amino acids long. CDR3 DNA is the only sequence kept; it has 45 bases, read in frame from the first base. The sequence links TRBV4-1 to TRBJ1-4; TRBD1 is a possible D gene, resting on 5 matching bases. This TCR was recovered from a human donor with chronic lymphocytic leukemia. Sequenced here: PBMCs, sampled after 24 months of ibrutinib treatment. The DNA reads TGCGCCAGCAGCCAGGGCCCACTCGGGGGTGAAAAACTGTTTTTT. This codes for CASSQGPLGGEKLFF.